This T cell receptor (beta chain) was found in a study of blood T cell repertoires in COVID-19. About the study: Samples of COVID-19 (acute and convalescent) were obtained from the United States, Italy and Spain. From T cells, B-cell-depleted T cells, or PBMCs came the material, which was cDNA or gDNA.

Using immunoSEQ multiplex PCR, the repertoire was profiled, and TCRdb retains in-frame clones only, with some absent. Altogether about 120,000 clones are present, roughly four fifths being singletons, with the ten largest covering approximately 5.7%. CDR1 is LNHDA, CDR2 SQIVND, per germline (reference sequence). The CDR3 is made up of 14 amino acids. V gave up 5 bases and J gave up 2 bases, with 12 bases separating them. This chain joins TRBV19 and TRBJ2-5; possible D gene TRBD1, 5 bases. The sequence derives from a man in his 60s with acute or convalescent COVID-19. The material sequenced was peripheral blood. The CDR3 spells CASSDRRTQETQYF. CDR3 bases: TGTGCCAGTAGTGACCGACGGACACAAGAGACCCAGTACTTC.